Reported below is one TCR beta chain. No cognate antigen has been identified for it. Within one base of it there is no much larger clone, and no base qualities were kept. Trimmed from V: 4 bases; trimmed from J: 3 bases; junction bases lacking a gene match: 2. From cysteine to phenylalanine, the CDR3 is 14 amino acids long. Just the 42-base CDR3 DNA is kept, in frame starting at base 1. The germline V gene sets CDR1 to SGHNT and CDR2 to YENEEA. These data originate in a study of CD8+CD57+ T cells in acquired aplastic anemia listed by TCRdb under 2018. Looking at the study overall: On average, sorted CD4+ and CD8+ cells yielded 3.2 ug of extracted DNA, with a range of roughly 0.18 to 30 ug. CD8+CD57+ expansion was defined as a frequency above the mean frequency observed in healthy subjects.

TCR beta VDJ combination and CDR3 sequence profiling used genomic DNA as the template. An Illumina HiSeq 2000 was used for TCR repertoire sequencing. The original methods were these. TRBV/TRBJ rearrangement plots, CDR3 size and DJ length profiles, and Simpson's diversity index were used to evaluate the repertoires. The immunodominant clone was defined as the most abundant DNA sequence in deep sequencing data. CDR3 amino acid sequences were screened for sharing across subjects and compared with published repertoires and the VDJdb database. TCRdb reran the public reads through fastp at Q25 and MiXCR, keeping productive beta chains. A single entry per CDR3 protein holds the most common genes and DNA from its merged rows. TCRdb, rather than the study authors, made the V and J calls. This sample holds roughly 200,000 distinct CDR3 sequences; 63% were observed only once. The ten largest clones capture under 45% of the sample.

Expansion of CD8+CD57+ cells had been shown by flow cytometry in the patients chosen for sequencing. Severe acquired aplastic anemia was diagnosed in all patients according to International Study of Aplastic Anemia and Agranulocytosis and Camitta criteria. No therapy had been received by the patients at the time of blood sampling. In the study, sorted CD4+ and CD8+ blood T cells from patients with severe aplastic anemia and from healthy subjects underwent deep sequencing of TCR repertoires. Patients were enrolled under clinicaltrials.gov protocols 00001620, 01623167, 00001397, 00071045, 00081523 and 00961064 in the USA. Ficoll-Paque density gradient centrifugation was used to isolate peripheral blood mononuclear cells. Before DNA extraction, CD4+ and CD8+ T cells were sorted with FACS or magnetic beads. Summary of the overall study and its limitations: Patients and healthy controls showed no significant difference in CD8+ Simpson's diversity (P=0.060). Around 31 CD8+ CDR3 sequences were shared between patients and controls but appeared highly expressed in patients and within their immunodominant clones.

Recombination joined TRBV11-3 with TRBJ2-5; TRBD2 fits 10 bases in the junction. The sample consisted of sorted CD4+, CD8+, or CD8+CD57+ T cells (not recorded which) from PBMCs. The receptor was isolated from a human donor with aplastic anemia. The sequence in DNA is TGTGCCAGCAGCTCCGGACTAGCGGAAGAGACCCAGTACTTC. Translated, this gives CASSSGLAEETQYF.